Presented here are 29 T cell receptor beta chains from one specimen sequenced in a study of beta chain features in type 1 diabetes (dated by TCRdb to the late 2010s). The library was generated by the immunoSEQ multiplex PCR assay. The entire isolated RNA was reverse transcribed using the High Capacity cDNA Reverse Transcription Kit, and thus expressed TCRB transcripts were sequenced. The clones in this table, taken by TCRdb from immuneACCESS, are in-frame only. Not every clone is retained; where verified, under half of the shortfall comes from an unresolved V gene, and the cause of the rest is unknown. Across this sample there are roughly 610,000 clones, with 15% seen only once. The top ten constitute 0.09% to 0.095% of the sample. What was sequenced was naive CD4+ T cells from blood. The sample's cell subset or site label, decoded: true naive CD4+ T cells. Receptors were obtained from a man between 18 and 35 years old in good health.

The genes are TRBV2 and TRBJ2-1; D unclear. Trimming took off 5 bases at V and 0 bases at J, with 11 bases between the two ends. Germline-derived CDR1 and CDR2 are SNHLY and FYNNEI. The CDR3 runs 15 residues. CDR3 amino acids: CASSQLSSSYNEQFF. The CDR3 coding sequence is TGTGCCAGCAGTCAACTTTCTAGCTCCTACAATGAGCAGTTCTTC.

This clone has a handful of counts. V and J are TRBV7-3 and TRBJ1-2, with 8 bases aligning to TRBD1. Trimming at V came to 5 bases and at J to 5 bases, leaving 4 bases not matched to a gene. The germline V gene encodes CDR1 SGHTA and CDR2 FQGTGA. The CDR3 spans 13 residues. CDR3 sequence (DNA): TGTGCCAGCAGCGCAGACAGGGGTTATGGCTACACCTTC. Residues: CASSADRGYGYTF.

The V gene is TRBV28, the J gene TRBJ2-3; unclear D gene. This CDR3 comprises 12 residues. The germline V gene encodes CDR1 MDHEN and CDR2 SYDVKM. V was trimmed by 6 bases and J by 3 bases, leaving 7 bases between them. This chain's CDR3 is CASRSITDTQYF. The DNA for the CDR3 is TGTGCCAGCAGGTCTATAACAGATACGCAGTATTTT.

This clone was detected a few times. The genes are TRBV7-8 and TRBJ2-1; 8 bases map to TRBD1. With V trimmed by 1 base and J by 4 bases, 6 bases remained unmatched. Looked up from germline, CDR1 is SGHVS and CDR2 is FQNEAQ. CDR3 length equals 16 residues. Here the CDR3 DNA reads TGTGCCAGCAGCTTAGGTAGGGACAGGAGATACAATGAGCAGTTCTTC. It is translated as CASSLGRDRRYNEQFF.

This clone came up a few times. This chain joins TRBV14 and TRBJ1-2, with 8 nucleotides matching TRBD1. The CDR3 totals 14 residues. Germline values: CDR1 SGHDN, CDR2 FVKESK. J was trimmed by 6 bases and V by 3 bases; bases with no gene match: 6. This CDR3 is CASSHRQGRDGYTF. The CDR3 DNA follows: TGTGCCAGCAGCCACAGACAGGGGAGGGATGGCTACACCTTC.

This clone was observed a few times. The chain joins TRBV7-6 to TRBJ2-1; 7 nucleotides match TRBD1. V shed 4 bases, J shed 7 bases, and the junction held 7 bases outside the gene matches. CDR1 is SGHVS, CDR2 FNYEAQ, per germline. This CDR3 contains 14 residues. Here the CDR3 reads CASSSWTGKNEQFF. Written as DNA, the CDR3 is TGTGCCAGCAGCTCGTGGACAGGAAAAAATGAGCAGTTCTTC.

This clone was picked up a small number of times. The chain couples TRBV5-4 to TRBJ2-7, with D perhaps TRBD2 (6 bases). The CDR3 contains 13 residues. Germline values: CDR1 SGHNT, CDR2 YYREEE (reference sequence). The V end lost 4 bases, the J end lost 7 bases, and 15 bases lay between the germline ends. The CDR3 DNA reads as TGTGCCAGCAGCCCGATACTAGCAGAAGAGCAGTACTTC. Its protein product is CASSPILAEEQYF.

This clone was seen only a few times. One end of the junction is discordant with germline, which a read error may explain. The chain recombines TRBV15 with TRBJ2-1; D is unresolved. The CDR3 extends over 14 amino acids. Germline CDR1 and CDR2: LNHNV and YYDKDF (reference sequence). This CDR3 is CATSRDLRQEHKVF. In DNA, the CDR3 is TGTGCCACCAGCAGAGATTTACGGCAGGAGCATAAGGTCTTC.

The rearrangement uses TRBV7-9 and TRBJ2-7; 9 bases are a match to TRBD1. The V and J ends lost 8 bases and 1 base, in that order; junction bases with no gene match: 9. The length of the CDR3 is 15 residues. CDR1 and CDR2 (germline): SEHNR, FQNEAQ (reference sequence). The DNA of the CDR3 is TGTGCCAGCCGAACTAAGGGACAGGGATCCTACGAGCAGTACTTC. This gives the protein CASRTKGQGSYEQYF.

The V and J genes are TRBV28 and TRBJ2-3; a possible D gene is TRBD1 (5 bases). The germline V and J ends were trimmed by 2 bases and 0 bases, with 12 bases remaining between them. The CDR3 contains 16 residues. Germline lookup yields CDR1 MDHEN and CDR2 SYDVKM. The CDR3 here is CASSLGVQASTDTQYF. The CDR3 DNA reads as TGTGCCAGCAGTTTAGGAGTACAGGCTAGCACAGATACGCAGTATTTT.

The chain combines TRBV27 with TRBJ1-2; weak D call: TRBD1 (5 bases). Trimming shortened V by 5 bases and J by 6 bases, and 19 bases separated the two germline ends. Germline CDR1 reads MNHEY; CDR2 reads SMNVEV (reference sequence). The CDR3 spans 15 residues. The CDR3 sequence is CASSPSWGSLHGYTF. Here the CDR3 DNA reads TGTGCCAGCAGTCCTTCTTGGGGCAGCCTACATGGCTACACCTTC.

The chain is built from TRBV10-3 and TRBJ2-1, with 13 bases aligning to TRBD2. The J segment lost 6 bases and the V segment lost 4 bases, leaving 3 bases of the junction unmatched. There are 15 residues in the CDR3. The germline V gene encodes CDR1 ENHRY and CDR2 SYGVKD. The DNA for the CDR3 is TGTGCCATCAGTGGGACTAGCGGGGGTCTCAATGAGCAGTTCTTC. It is translated as CAISGTSGGLNEQFF.

Details on this clone: This sample includes further DNA sequences coding for the same CDR3. This chain joins TRBV10-3 and TRBJ1-3, with D possibly being TRBD1 (5 bases). The CDR3 spans 14 residues. Germline CDR1 is ENHRY and CDR2 is SYGVKD. V lost 4 bases and J lost 0, with 7 bases in between. CDR3 in DNA: TGTGCCATCAGTGGACAGAGCTCTGGAAACACCATATATTTT. It yields the protein CAISGQSSGNTIYF.

The chain links TRBV5-1 to TRBJ2-3, with TRBD2 matching over 11 bases. V shed 3 bases, J shed 5 bases, and the junction held 8 bases outside the gene matches. CDR3 length equals 16 residues. The germline V gene has CDR1 SGHRS and CDR2 YFSETQ. CDR3 nucleotides: TGCGCCAGCAGCTCCCATAGCGGGAGGGCGGGAGATACGCAGTATTTT. Its protein product is CASSSHSGRAGDTQYF.

The gene calls are TRBV15 and TRBJ1-2; D is undetermined. This CDR3 region has 13 residues. Germline CDR1 and CDR2: LNHNV and YYDKDF (reference sequence). V lost 0 bases and J 4 bases, leaving 6 bases between the germline ends. CDR3 protein: CATSRDNSYGYTF. The CDR3 nucleotides read TGTGCCACCAGCAGAGATAACAGCTATGGCTACACCTTC.

This rearrangement joins TRBV4-3 to TRBJ2-7; D unclear. The germline CDR1 and CDR2 sequences are LGHNA and YSLEER. Trimming shortened V by 0 bases and J by 2 bases, and 8 bases separated the two germline ends. This CDR3 spans 14 amino acids. The CDR3 bases are TGCGCCAGCAGCCAAGATGTGTGGGCCTACGAGCAGTACTTC. Protein: CASSQDVWAYEQYF.

The chain combines TRBV4-1 with TRBJ1-1; no clear D gene. The CDR3 is 13 residues long. V lost 5 bases, J lost 1 base, and 8 bases lay in between. In germline, CDR1 is MGHRA, CDR2 YSYEKL. In nucleotides, the CDR3 is TGCGCCAGCAGCGAGCAGAGGAACACTGAAGCTTTCTTT. It codes for CASSEQRNTEAFF.

The chain links TRBV27 to TRBJ2-7; 9 bases map to TRBD1. V lost 10 bases to trimming and J lost 2 bases; unmatched junction nucleotides: 6. This CDR3 contains 13 residues. Germline lookup yields CDR1 MNHEY and CDR2 SMNVEV (reference sequence). The CDR3 region is CATTRQGAYEQYF. The CDR3 region has the DNA TGTGCCACGACGCGACAGGGGGCCTACGAGCAGTACTTC.

This clone was observed a handful of times. V is TRBV2 and J is TRBJ2-6; possibly TRBD1 for D (6 bases). The CDR3 sequence is 17 residues long. Germline values: CDR1 SNHLY, CDR2 FYNNEI. The V and J ends lost 5 bases and 0 bases respectively, with 14 bases between them. The CDR3 here is CASSRQEYYSGANVLTF. In nucleotides, the CDR3 is TGTGCCAGCAGTAGACAGGAATACTACTCTGGGGCCAACGTCCTGACTTTC.

The table lists this clone with a few counts. The genes are TRBV28 and TRBJ2-7; 7 bases align to TRBD1. V dropped 5 bases and J dropped 5; count of bases not matched to a gene: 9. The CDR3 sequence is 14 residues long. CDR1 MDHEN and CDR2 SYDVKM come from the germline V gene. CDR3 residues: CASSLSTGYHEQYF. The CDR3 DNA is TGTGCCAGCAGTCTATCGACAGGGTACCACGAGCAGTACTTC.

This chain connects TRBV13 to TRBJ2-3, with D uncertain. Germline values: CDR1 PRHDT, CDR2 FYEKMQ (reference sequence). The V gene lost 6 bases and the J gene lost 6 bases, with 25 bases spanning the gap. The CDR3 runs to 17 residues. CDR3 protein: CASSLTTRETSADTQYF. CDR3 nucleotides: TGTGCCAGCAGTTTGACAACCCGTGAAACCTCTGCGGATACGCAGTATTTT.

The chain recombines TRBV6-1 with TRBJ2-7; no clear D gene. This CDR3 is built from 12 residues. Trimming shortened V by 2 bases and J by 3 bases, and 5 bases separated the two germline ends. Germline V gene lookup returns CDR1 MNHNS and CDR2 SASEGT. The CDR3: CASSERRYEQYF. The CDR3 nucleotides are TGTGCCAGCAGTGAAAGGCGCTACGAGCAGTACTTC.

The V and J genes are TRBV7-9 and TRBJ2-3, with 7 bases matching TRBD1. The CDR3 spans 15 residues. Germline-derived CDR1 and CDR2 are SEHNR and FQNEAQ (reference sequence). The J segment lost 1 base and the V segment lost 7 bases, leaving 8 bases of the junction unmatched. CDR3 protein: CASNIDRVGTDTQYF. The CDR3 DNA follows: TGTGCCAGCAACATTGACAGGGTTGGCACAGATACGCAGTATTTT.

The gene calls are TRBV18 and TRBJ1-5; no reliable D call. The CDR3 length is 13 residues. Trimming cost V 6 bases and J 3 bases, with 9 bases left between them. CDR1 is KGHSH and CDR2 is LQKENI in the germline V gene. CDR3 in DNA: TGTGCCAGCTCCTCCGGTCTCAATCAGCCCCAGCATTTT. Its translation is CASSSGLNQPQHF. Together with reference TRBV18 and TRBJ1-5, the CDR3 gives the full variable domain: NAGVMQNPRHLVRRRGQEARLRCSPMKGHSHVYWYRQLPEEGLKFMVYLQKENIIDESGMPKERFSAEFPKEGPSILRIQQVVRGDSAAYFCASSSGLNQPQHFGDGTRLSIL.

This clone occurred a few times. The chain uses TRBV5-1 and TRBJ2-2; D call uncertain. The CDR3 has 14 residues. The V gene lost 2 bases and the J gene lost 0 bases, with 5 bases spanning the gap. Germline V gene lookup returns CDR1 SGHRS and CDR2 YFSETQ. The CDR3: CASSLGSNTGELFF. Here the CDR3 DNA reads TGCGCCAGCAGCTTAGGATCGAACACCGGGGAGCTGTTTTTT.

This chain connects TRBV30 to TRBJ1-2; 8 bases are a match to TRBD1. CDR1 is GTSNPN, CDR2 SVGIG, per germline (reference sequence). J was trimmed by 3 bases and V by 2 bases; bases with no gene match: 8. This CDR3 has 15 residues. CDR3 protein: CAWSQGGRGHYGYTF. The CDR3 DNA reads TGTGCCTGGAGTCAAGGGGGCAGGGGGCACTATGGCTACACCTTC.

V gene TRBV5-4 combines with J gene TRBJ2-1; TRBD2 is a possible D gene (5 bases). The CDR3 contains 16 residues. Trimming stripped 0 bases from V and 4 bases from J, with 14 bases between. CDR1 SGHNT and CDR2 YYREEE come from the germline V gene (reference sequence). This chain's CDR3 is CASSLAGLSQYNEQFF. CDR3 coding DNA: TGTGCCAGCAGCTTGGCGGGGTTATCGCAGTACAATGAGCAGTTCTTC.

V is TRBV7-3 and J is TRBJ1-1; TRBD1 agrees at 7 bases. Per the germline V gene, CDR1 is SGHTA and CDR2 is FQGTGA. The ends lost 4 bases at V and 3 bases at J; junction bases unmatched: 8. The CDR3 consists of 15 residues. In nucleotides, the CDR3 is TGTGCCAGCAGCTCTCGGGGGACAGCGGACACTGAAGCTTTCTTT. This encodes CASSSRGTADTEAFF.

This rearrangement joins TRBV27 to TRBJ2-5; D remains ambiguous. Looked up from germline, CDR1 is MNHEY and CDR2 is SMNVEV (reference sequence). Trimming took 6 bases from V and 1 from J, leaving 12 bases between them. This CDR3 is 14 amino acids long. The CDR3 DNA reads as TGTGCCAGCAGCTACACAATGGGCCAAGAGACCCAGTACTTC. Protein sequence: CASSYTMGQETQYF.